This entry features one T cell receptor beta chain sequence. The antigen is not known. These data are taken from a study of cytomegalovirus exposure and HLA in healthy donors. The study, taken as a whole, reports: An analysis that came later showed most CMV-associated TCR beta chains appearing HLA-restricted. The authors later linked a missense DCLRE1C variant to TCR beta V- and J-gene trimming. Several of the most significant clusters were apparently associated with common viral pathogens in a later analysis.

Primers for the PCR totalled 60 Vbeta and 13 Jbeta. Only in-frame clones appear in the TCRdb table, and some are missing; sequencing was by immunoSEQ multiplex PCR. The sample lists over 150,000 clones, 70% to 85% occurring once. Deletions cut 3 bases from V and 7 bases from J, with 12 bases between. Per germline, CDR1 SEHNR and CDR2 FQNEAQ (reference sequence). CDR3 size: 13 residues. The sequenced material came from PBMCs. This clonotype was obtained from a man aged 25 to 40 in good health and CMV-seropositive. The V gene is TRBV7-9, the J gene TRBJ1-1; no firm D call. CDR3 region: CASSFGDGLEAFF. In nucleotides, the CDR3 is TGTGCCAGCAGCTTCGGAGACGGCCTTGAAGCTTTCTTT. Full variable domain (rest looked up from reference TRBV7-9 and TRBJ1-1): DTGVSQNPRHKITKRGQNVTFRCDPISEHNRLYWYRQTLGQGPEFLTYFQNEAQLEKSRLLSDRFSAERPKGSFSTLEIQRTEQGDSAMYLCASSFGDGLEAFFGQGTRLTVV.